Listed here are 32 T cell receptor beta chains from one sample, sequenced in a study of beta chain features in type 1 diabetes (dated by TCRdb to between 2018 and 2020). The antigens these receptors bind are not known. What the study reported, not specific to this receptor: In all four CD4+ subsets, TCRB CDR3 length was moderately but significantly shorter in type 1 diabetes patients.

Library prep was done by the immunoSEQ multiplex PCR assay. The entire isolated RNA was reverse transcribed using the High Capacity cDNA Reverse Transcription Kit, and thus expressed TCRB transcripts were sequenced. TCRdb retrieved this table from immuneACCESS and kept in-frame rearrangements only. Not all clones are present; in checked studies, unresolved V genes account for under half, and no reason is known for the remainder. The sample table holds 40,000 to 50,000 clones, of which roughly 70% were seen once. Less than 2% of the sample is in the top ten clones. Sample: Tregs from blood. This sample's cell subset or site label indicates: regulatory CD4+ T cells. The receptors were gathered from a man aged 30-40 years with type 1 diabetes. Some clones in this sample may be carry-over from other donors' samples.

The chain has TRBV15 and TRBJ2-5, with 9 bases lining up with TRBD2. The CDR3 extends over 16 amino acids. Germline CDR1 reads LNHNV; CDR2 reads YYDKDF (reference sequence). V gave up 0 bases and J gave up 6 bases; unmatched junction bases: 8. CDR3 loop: CATSRDLAGRSKTQYF. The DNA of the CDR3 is TGTGCCACCAGCAGAGATCTAGCGGGGCGGTCGAAGACCCAGTACTTC.

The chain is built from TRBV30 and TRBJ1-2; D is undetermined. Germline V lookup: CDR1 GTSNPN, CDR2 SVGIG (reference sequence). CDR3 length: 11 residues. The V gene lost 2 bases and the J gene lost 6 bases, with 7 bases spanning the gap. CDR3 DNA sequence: TGTGCCTGGAGTCGGGGAAATGGCTACACCTTC. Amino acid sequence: CAWSRGNGYTF.

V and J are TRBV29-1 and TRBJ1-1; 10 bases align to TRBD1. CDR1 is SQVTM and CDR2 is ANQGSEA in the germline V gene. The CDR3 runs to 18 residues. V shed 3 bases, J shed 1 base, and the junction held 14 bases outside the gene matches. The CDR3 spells CSVDFETGGLRGNTEAFF. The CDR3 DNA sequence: TGCAGCGTTGACTTTGAGACAGGGGGCTTGAGGGGGAACACTGAAGCTTTCTTT.

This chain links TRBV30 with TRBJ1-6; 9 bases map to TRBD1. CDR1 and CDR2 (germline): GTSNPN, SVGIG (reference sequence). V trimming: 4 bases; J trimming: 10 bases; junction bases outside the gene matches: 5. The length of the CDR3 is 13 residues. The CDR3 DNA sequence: TGTGCCTGGAAAGGACAGGGGTTCTCACCCCTCCACTTT. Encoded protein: CAWKGQGFSPLHF.

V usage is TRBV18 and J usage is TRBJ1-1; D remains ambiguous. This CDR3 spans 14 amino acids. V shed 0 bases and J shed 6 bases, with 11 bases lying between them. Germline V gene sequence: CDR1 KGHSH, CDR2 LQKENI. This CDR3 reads CASSPPVELAEAFF. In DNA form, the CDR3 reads TGTGCCAGCTCACCACCGGTAGAGTTGGCTGAAGCTTTCTTT.

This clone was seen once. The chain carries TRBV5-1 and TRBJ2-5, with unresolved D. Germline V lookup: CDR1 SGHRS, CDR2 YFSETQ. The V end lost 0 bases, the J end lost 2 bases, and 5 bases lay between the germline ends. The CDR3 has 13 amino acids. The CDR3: CASSLGVQETQYF. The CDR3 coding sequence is TGCGCCAGCAGCTTGGGCGTTCAAGAGACCCAGTACTTC. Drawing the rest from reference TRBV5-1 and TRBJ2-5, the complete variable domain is KAGVTQTPRYLIKTRGQQVTLSCSPISGHRSVSWYQQTPGQGLQFLFEYFSETQRNKGNFPGRFSGRQFSNSRSEMNVSTLELGDSALYLCASSLGVQETQYFGPGTRLLVL.

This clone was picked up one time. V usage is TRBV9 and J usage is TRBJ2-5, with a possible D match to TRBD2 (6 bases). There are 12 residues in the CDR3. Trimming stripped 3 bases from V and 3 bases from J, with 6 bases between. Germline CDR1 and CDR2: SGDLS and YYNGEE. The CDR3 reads CASSGGEETQYF. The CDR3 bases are TGTGCCAGCAGCGGCGGGGAAGAGACCCAGTACTTC. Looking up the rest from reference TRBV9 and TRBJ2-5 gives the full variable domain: DSGVTQTPKHLITATGQRVTLRCSPRSGDLSVYWYQQSLDQGLQFLIQYYNGEERAKGNILERFSAQQFPDLHSELNLSSLELGDSALYFCASSGGEETQYFGPGTRLLVL.

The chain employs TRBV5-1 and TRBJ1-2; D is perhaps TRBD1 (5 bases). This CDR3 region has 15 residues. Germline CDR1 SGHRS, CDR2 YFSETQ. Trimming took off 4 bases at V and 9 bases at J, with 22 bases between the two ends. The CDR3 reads CASSLGTDSIASYTF. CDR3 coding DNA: TGCGCCAGCAGCCTGGGGACCGACAGTATCGCTAGCTACACCTTC.

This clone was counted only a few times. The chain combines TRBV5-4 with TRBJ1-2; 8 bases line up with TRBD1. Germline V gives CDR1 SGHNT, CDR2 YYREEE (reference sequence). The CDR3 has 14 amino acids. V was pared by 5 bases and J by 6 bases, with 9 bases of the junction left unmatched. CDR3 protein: CASRRQGAQNGYTF. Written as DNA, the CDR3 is TGTGCCAGCAGACGTCAGGGGGCCCAGAATGGCTACACCTTC.

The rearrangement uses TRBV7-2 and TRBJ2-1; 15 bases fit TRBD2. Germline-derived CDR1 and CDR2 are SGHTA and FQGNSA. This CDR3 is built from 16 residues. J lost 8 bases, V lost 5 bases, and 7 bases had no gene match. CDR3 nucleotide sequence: TGTGCCAGCAGCCCCTGGACTAGCGGGGGGGCGTATGAGCAGTTCTTC. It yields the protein CASSPWTSGGAYEQFF.

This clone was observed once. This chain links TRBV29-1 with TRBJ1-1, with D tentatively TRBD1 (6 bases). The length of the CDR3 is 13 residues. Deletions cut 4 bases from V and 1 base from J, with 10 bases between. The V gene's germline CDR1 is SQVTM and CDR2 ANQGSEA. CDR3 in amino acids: CSVVGTPNTEAFF. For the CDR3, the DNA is TGCAGCGTTGTCGGGACACCGAACACTGAAGCTTTCTTT.

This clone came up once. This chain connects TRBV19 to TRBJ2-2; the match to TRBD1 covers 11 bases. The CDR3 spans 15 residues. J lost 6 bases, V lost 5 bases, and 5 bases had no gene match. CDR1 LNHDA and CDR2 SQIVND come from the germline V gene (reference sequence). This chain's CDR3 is CASSLGQGAAGELFF. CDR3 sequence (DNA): TGTGCCAGTAGTCTAGGACAGGGGGCTGCCGGGGAGCTGTTTTTT.

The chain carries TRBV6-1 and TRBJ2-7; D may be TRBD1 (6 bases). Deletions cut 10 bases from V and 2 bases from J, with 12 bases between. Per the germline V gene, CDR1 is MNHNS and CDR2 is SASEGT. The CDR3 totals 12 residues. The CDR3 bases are TGTGCCATCGGACAGTTCACCTACGAGCAGTACTTC. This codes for CAIGQFTYEQYF.

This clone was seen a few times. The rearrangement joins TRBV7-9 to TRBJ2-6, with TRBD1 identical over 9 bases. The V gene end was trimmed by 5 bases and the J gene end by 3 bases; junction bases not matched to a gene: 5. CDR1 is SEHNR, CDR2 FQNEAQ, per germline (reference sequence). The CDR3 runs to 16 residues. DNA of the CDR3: TGTGCCAGCAGCCCAACAGGGGGCTATGGGGCCAACGTCCTGACTTTC. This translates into CASSPTGGYGANVLTF. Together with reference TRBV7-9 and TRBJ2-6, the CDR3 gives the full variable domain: DTGVSQNPRHKITKRGQNVTFRCDPISEHNRLYWYRQTLGQGPEFLTYFQNEAQLEKSRLLSDRFSAERPKGSFSTLEIQRTEQGDSAMYLCASSPTGGYGANVLTFGAGSRLTVL.

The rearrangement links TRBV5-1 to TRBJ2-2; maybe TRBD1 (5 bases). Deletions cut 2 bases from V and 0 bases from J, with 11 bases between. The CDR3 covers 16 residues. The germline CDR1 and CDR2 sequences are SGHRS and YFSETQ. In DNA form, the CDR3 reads TGCGCCAGCAGCTTAGACAGCCTCGCGAACACCGGGGAGCTGTTTTTT. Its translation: CASSLDSLANTGELFF.

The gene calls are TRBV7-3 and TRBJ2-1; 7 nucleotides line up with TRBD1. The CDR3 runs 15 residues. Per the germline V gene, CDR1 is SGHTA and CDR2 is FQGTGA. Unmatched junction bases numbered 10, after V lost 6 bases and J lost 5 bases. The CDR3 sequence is CASSKGASWHNEQFF. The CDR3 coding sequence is TGTGCCAGCAGTAAGGGGGCTAGTTGGCACAATGAGCAGTTCTTC.

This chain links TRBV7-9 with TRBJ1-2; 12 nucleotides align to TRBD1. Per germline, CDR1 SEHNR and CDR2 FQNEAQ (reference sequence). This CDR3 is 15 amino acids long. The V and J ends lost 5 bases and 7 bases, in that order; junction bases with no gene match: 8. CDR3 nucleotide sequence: TGTGCCAGCAGCCGGTGGGGACAGGGGGCGCCTGGCTACACCTTC. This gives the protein CASSRWGQGAPGYTF.

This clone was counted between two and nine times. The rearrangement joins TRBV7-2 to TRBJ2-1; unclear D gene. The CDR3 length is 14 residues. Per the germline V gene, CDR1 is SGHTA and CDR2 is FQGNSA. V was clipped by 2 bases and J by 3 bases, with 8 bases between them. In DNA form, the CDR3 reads TGTGCCAGCAGCTTAATCGGGTTCTACAATGAGCAGTTCTTC. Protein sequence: CASSLIGFYNEQFF.

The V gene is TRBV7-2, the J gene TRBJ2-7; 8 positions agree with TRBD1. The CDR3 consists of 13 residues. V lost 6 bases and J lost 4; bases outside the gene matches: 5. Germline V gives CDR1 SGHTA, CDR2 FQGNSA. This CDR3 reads CASSPDREYEQYF. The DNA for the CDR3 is TGTGCCAGCAGTCCGGACAGGGAGTACGAGCAGTACTTC.

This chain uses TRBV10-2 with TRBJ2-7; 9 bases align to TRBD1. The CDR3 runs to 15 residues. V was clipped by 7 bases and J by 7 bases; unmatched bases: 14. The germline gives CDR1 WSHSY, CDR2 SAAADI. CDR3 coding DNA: TGCGCCAGCAAACCCCACGGGACAGGGCTTGGGGAGCAGTACTTC. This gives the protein CASKPHGTGLGEQYF.

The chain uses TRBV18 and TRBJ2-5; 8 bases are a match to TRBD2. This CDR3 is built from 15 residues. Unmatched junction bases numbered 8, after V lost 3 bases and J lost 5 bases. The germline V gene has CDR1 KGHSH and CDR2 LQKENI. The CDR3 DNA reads TGTGCCAGCTCACCGACAGCGGGGGTGGAGGAGACCCAGTACTTC. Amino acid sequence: CASSPTAGVEETQYF.

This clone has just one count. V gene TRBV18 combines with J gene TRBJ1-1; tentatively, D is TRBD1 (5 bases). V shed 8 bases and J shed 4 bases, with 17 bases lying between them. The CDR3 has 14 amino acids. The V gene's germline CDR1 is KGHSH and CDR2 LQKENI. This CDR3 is CASGRQSVTTEAFF. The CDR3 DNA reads TGTGCCAGCGGAAGACAGTCTGTGACCACTGAAGCTTTCTTT.

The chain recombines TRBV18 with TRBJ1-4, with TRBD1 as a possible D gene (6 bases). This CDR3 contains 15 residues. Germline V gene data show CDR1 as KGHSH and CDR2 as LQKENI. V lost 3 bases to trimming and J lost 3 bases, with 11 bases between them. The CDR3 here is CASSPARGSNEKLFF. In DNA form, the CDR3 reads TGTGCCAGCTCACCCGCCAGGGGCTCTAATGAAAAACTGTTTTTT.

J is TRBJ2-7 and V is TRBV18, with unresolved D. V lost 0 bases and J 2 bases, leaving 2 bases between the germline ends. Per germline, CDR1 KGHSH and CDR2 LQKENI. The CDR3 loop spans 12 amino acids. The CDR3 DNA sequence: TGTGCCAGCTCACCACCCACCTACGAGCAGTACTTC. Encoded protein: CASSPPTYEQYF.

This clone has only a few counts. Here the CDR3 DNA reads TGCAGCGTTAGCGGGACAGGGCGGGATCAGCCCCAGCATTTT. It is translated as CSVSGTGRDQPQHF. This chain connects TRBV29-1 to TRBJ1-5; 9 bases are shared with TRBD1. Germline V CDR1 and CDR2: SQVTM, ANQGSEA. The V gene end was trimmed by 5 bases and the J gene end by 5 bases; junction bases not matched to a gene: 7. The length of the CDR3 is 14 residues.

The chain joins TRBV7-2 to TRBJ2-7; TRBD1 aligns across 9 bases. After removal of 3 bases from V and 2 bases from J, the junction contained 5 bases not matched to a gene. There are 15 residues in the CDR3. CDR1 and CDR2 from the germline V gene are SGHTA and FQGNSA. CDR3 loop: CASSFRQGETYEQYF. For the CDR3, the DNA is TGTGCCAGCAGCTTTCGACAGGGGGAGACCTACGAGCAGTACTTC.

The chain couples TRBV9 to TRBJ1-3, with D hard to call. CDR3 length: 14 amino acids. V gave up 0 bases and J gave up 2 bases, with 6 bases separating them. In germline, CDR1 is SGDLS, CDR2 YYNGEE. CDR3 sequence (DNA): TGTGCCAGCAGCGTAGGAGATCCTGGAAACACCATATATTTT. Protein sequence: CASSVGDPGNTIYF.

The CDR3 sequence is CASSSGAVRASYEQYF. CDR3 nucleotide sequence: TGTGCCAGCAGTTCCGGCGCCGTCAGGGCCTCCTACGAGCAGTACTTC. The chain employs TRBV6-5 and TRBJ2-5; D may be TRBD1 (5 bases). The DNA end favors TRBJ2-7, so the J call may be wrong. The CDR3 covers 16 residues. Germline values: CDR1 MNHEY, CDR2 SVGAGI.

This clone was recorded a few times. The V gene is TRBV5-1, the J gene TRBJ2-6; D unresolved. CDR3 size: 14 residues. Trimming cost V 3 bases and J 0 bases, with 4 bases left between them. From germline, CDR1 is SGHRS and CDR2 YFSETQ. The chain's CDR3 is CASSWSSGANVLTF. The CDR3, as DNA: TGCGCCAGCAGCTGGAGCTCTGGGGCCAACGTCCTGACTTTC.

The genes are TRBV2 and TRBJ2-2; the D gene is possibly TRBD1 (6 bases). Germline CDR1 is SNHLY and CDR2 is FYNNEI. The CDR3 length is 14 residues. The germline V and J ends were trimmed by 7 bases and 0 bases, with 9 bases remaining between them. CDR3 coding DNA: TGTGCCAGCAAGCGACAGGCGAACACCGGGGAGCTGTTTTTT. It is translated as CASKRQANTGELFF.

The CDR3 nucleotides are TGTGCCAGCAGCTTACCGGGAGAGGCTAATGAAAAACTGTTTTTT. Translating it yields CASSLPGEANEKLFF. The chain is built from TRBV5-6 and TRBJ1-4, with unresolved D. Trimming removed 2 bases from V and 3 bases from J, with 11 bases in between. The CDR3 is 15 amino acids. CDR1 and CDR2 (germline): SGHDT, YYEEEE.

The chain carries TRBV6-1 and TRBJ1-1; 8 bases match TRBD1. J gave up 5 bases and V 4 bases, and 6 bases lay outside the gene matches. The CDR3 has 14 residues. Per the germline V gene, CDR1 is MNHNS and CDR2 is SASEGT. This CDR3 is CASSARGQGTEAFF. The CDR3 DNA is TGTGCCAGCAGTGCCAGGGGGCAAGGGACTGAAGCTTTCTTT.